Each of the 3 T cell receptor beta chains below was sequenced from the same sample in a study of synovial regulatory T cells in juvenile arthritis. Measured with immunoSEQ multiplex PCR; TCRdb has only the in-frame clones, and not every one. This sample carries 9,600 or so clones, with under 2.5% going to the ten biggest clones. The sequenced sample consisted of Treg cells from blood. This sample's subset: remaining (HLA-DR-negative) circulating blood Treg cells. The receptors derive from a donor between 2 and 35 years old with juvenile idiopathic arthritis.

The chain's CDR3 is CASRRRVLGGTEAFF. The chain couples TRBV19 to TRBJ1-1. The length of the CDR3 is 15 residues. No DNA accompanies this entry. The V gene's germline CDR1 is LNHDA and CDR2 SQIVND (reference sequence).

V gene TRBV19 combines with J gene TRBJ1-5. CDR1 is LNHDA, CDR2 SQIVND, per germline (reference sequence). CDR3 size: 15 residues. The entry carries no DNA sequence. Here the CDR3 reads CASRRRDEVNQPQHF.

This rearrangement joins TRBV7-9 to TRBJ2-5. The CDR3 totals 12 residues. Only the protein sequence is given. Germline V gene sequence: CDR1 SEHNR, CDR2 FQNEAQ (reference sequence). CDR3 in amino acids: CASSLIGETQYF.